This T cell receptor beta chain was recovered during a study of CD8 T cells in ankylosing spondylitis. TCRdb re-derived calls from the 5' RACE reads in MiXCR, one entry per CDR3 protein. The sample holds 210,000 or so distinct CDR3 sequences; more than 25% are singletons and the top ten take approximately 6.6%. The CDR3 totals 12 residues. V was cut by 8 bases and J by 0 bases, with 11 bases left in between. CDR1 DFQATT and CDR2 SNEGSKA come from the germline V gene (reference sequence). The sequence derives from a male donor with ankylosing spondylitis or in good health (not recorded which). The chain joins TRBV20-1 to TRBJ2-7; D remains ambiguous. Sequences were obtained from blood, either unsorted or a sorted T cell fraction (not recorded which). CDR3 DNA: TGCAGTACTAACTGGCACTCCTACGAGCAGTACTTC. Translated: CSTNWHSYEQYF.